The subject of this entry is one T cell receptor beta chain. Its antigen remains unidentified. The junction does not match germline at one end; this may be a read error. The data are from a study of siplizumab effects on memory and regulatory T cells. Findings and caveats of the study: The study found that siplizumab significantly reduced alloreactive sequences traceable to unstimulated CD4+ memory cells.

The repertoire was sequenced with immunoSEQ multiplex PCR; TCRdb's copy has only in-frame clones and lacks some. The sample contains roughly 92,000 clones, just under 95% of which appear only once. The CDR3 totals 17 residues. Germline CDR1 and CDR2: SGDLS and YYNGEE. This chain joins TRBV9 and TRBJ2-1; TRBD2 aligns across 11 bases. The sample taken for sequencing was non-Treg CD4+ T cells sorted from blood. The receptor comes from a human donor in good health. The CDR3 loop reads CASSVAGGDLIYNEQFF. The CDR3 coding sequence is TGTGCCAGCAGTGTAGCGGGAGGGGACCTTATTTACAATGAGCAGTTCTTC.